A selection of T cell receptor beta chains follows, all from one sample in a study of CD8+ T cells in alopecia areata. Generated by immunoSEQ multiplex PCR, the TCRdb table keeps only in-frame clones and is missing some. Among about 120,000 clones, roughly 50% were seen once, and the ten largest hold about 11%. Specimen: NKG2D-low CD8+ T cells sorted from blood. These TCRs come from a human donor with alopecia areata. Both conserved end residues are part of each CDR3. The D gene is left open where the match is weak. Clone size, where shown, is once, few, many, or a class for clones that have expanded.

CDR3aa	CDR3nt	len	v_gene	j_gene	d_gene	abundance
CASSHPPSRDNEQFF	TGTGCCAGCAGCCACCCCCCGTCCCGAGACAATGAGCAGTTCTTC	15	TRBV14	TRBJ2-1	.	few
CASSSDAMNTEAFF	TGCGCCAGCAGCTCTGACGCAATGAACACTGAAGCTTTCTTT	14	TRBV5-1	TRBJ1-1	.	.
CASSDHSSSGTETQYF	TGTGCCAGCAGCGACCACTCCTCTAGCGGGACGGAGACCCAGTACTTC	16	TRBV11-2	TRBJ2-5	TRBD2	.
CASTGAYEQYF	TGTGCCAGCACGGGAGCCTACGAGCAGTACTTC	11	TRBV25-1	TRBJ2-7	.	.
CASSPYRDDEQFF	TGTGCCAGCAGCCCCTACAGGGACGATGAGCAGTTCTTC	13	TRBV7-9	TRBJ2-1	.	.
CAATTGGTDTQYF	TGTGCCGCAACGACAGGGGGCACAGATACGCAGTATTTT	13	TRBV11-2	TRBJ2-3	TRBD1	.
CSVVTGRDSNQPQHF	TGCAGCGTTGTTACTGGACGGGATAGCAATCAGCCCCAGCATTTT	15	TRBV29-1	TRBJ1-5	.	.
CASSDTGTSVPYF	TGTGCCAGCAGCGATACTGGGACTAGCGTTCCGTATTTT	13	TRBV5-4	TRBJ2-3	TRBD2	.
CASSFDTGELFF	TGCGCCAGCAGCTTTGACACCGGGGAGCTGTTTTTT	12	TRBV5-1	TRBJ2-2	.	once
CAWNRELVEQYF	TGTGCCTGGAACAGGGAACTGGTCGAGCAGTACTTC	12	TRBV30	TRBJ2-7	.	.
CASSSAGTGELFF	TGTGCCAGCAGCTCGGCCGGGACCGGGGAGCTGTTTTTT	13	TRBV11-2	TRBJ2-2	.	.
CASGAYSNQPQHF	TGTGCCAGCGGGGCCTATAGCAATCAGCCCCAGCATTTT	13	TRBV27	TRBJ1-5	.	few
CASSFARGPDEQYF	TGTGCCAGCAGTTTTGCCAGGGGGCCTGACGAGCAGTACTTC	14	TRBV28	TRBJ2-7	TRBD1	.
CSVEDWDEQFF	TGCAGCGTTGAAGATTGGGATGAGCAGTTCTTC	11	TRBV29-1	TRBJ2-1	.	.
CSVSTGGERSGYTF	TGCAGCGTTTCCACAGGGGGCGAAAGATCCGGCTACACCTTC	14	TRBV29-1	TRBJ1-2	TRBD1	.
CAWETGIYEQYF	TGTGCCTGGGAAACAGGGATCTACGAGCAGTACTTC	12	TRBV30	TRBJ2-7	.	.
CASSQYVSGERLAEQYF	TGTGCCAGCAGCCAATACGTTTCCGGGGAAAGGCTGGCCGAGCAGTACTTC	17	TRBV14	TRBJ2-7	.	.
CASSEQGQYYEQYF	TGTGCCAGCAGTGAGCAAGGGCAGTACTACGAGCAGTACTTC	14	TRBV2	TRBJ2-7	.	.
CAWTSGDTDTQYF	TGTGCCTGGACTAGCGGGGACACAGATACGCAGTATTTT	13	TRBV30	TRBJ2-3	TRBD2	.
CASNAGQGAPAGYTF	TGTGCCAGTAACGCGGGACAGGGGGCGCCGGCTGGCTACACCTTC	15	TRBV19	TRBJ1-2	TRBD1	.
CSARTADTDTQYF	TGCAGCGCCCGGACAGCCGACACAGATACGCAGTATTTT	13	TRBV29-1	TRBJ2-3	.	.
CSVLFGPNTGELFF	TGCAGCGTTCTTTTCGGGCCAAACACCGGGGAGCTGTTTTTT	14	TRBV29-1	TRBJ2-2	.	.
CASSHRLAGETQYF	TGCGCCAGCAGCCATCGACTAGCGGGAGAGACCCAGTACTTC	14	TRBV4-1	TRBJ2-5	TRBD2	.
CSAGSQPQHF	TGCAGTGCTGGAAGTCAGCCCCAGCATTTT	10	TRBV20-1	TRBJ1-5	.	few
CASSHSQGRQETQYF	TGTGCCAGCAGCCATTCACAGGGGCGACAAGAGACCCAGTACTTC	15	TRBV27	TRBJ2-5	TRBD1	.
CASSDDPTRTGGSYEQYF	TGTGCCAGCAGTGATGACCCAACACGTACTGGGGGCAGCTACGAGCAGTACTTC	18	TRBV25-1	TRBJ2-7	.	few
CASSFGAEQYF	TGCGCCAGCAGCTTTGGAGCCGAGCAGTACTTC	11	TRBV5-1	TRBJ2-7	.	.
CASSTDRGFSTDTQYF	TGTGCCAGCAGTACCGACAGGGGGTTTAGTACAGATACGCAGTATTTT	16	TRBV27	TRBJ2-3	TRBD1	few
CASSAGDREYEQYF	TGTGCCAGCAGCGCCGGGGACAGGGAATACGAGCAGTACTTC	14	TRBV9	TRBJ2-7	TRBD1	.
CASSPGTYEQYF	TGTGCCAGCAGCCCAGGAACCTACGAGCAGTACTTC	12	TRBV11-2	TRBJ2-7	.	.
CSVEAGGGATDTQYF	TGCAGCGTTGAGGCGGGCGGAGGGGCCACAGATACGCAGTATTTT	15	TRBV29-1	TRBJ2-3	.	.
CSVITGQGVNEQYF	TGCAGCGTGATTACGGGACAGGGCGTCAACGAGCAGTACTTC	14	TRBV29-1	TRBJ2-7	TRBD1	few
CASSQDWPQTQYF	TGTGCCAGCAGCCAAGATTGGCCGCAGACCCAGTACTTC	13	TRBV14	TRBJ2-5	.	few
CASSQDSGTASVEQFF	TGCGCCAGCAGCCAAGATTCGGGGACAGCCTCGGTTGAGCAGTTCTTC	16	TRBV4-1	TRBJ2-1	TRBD1	.
CASSPQASGRADEQFF	TGTGCCAGCAGCCCACAGGCTAGCGGGAGGGCAGATGAGCAGTTCTTC	16	TRBV7-8	TRBJ2-1	TRBD2	.
CASSAGTGGGYTF	TGTGCCAGCAGTGCCGGGACAGGGGGCGGCTACACCTTC	13	TRBV27	TRBJ1-2	TRBD1	.
CAWSGTSSVYNEQFF	TGTGCCTGGAGTGGAACTAGTTCAGTCTACAATGAGCAGTTCTTC	15	TRBV30	TRBJ2-1	.	.
CASGRVSTDTQYF	TGTGCCAGCGGGAGGGTCAGCACAGATACGCAGTATTTT	13	TRBV28	TRBJ2-3	TRBD2	.
CASSPGRARTDTQYF	TGTGCCAGCAGTCCAGGGAGGGCCCGCACAGATACGCAGTATTTT	15	TRBV2	TRBJ2-3	TRBD2	.
CSALGDSYEQYF	TGCAGCGCCCTCGGGGATTCCTACGAGCAGTACTTC	12	TRBV29-1	TRBJ2-7	.	few
CSVLPLRASGISTDTQYF	TGCAGCGTTCTACCCCTCCGAGCTAGCGGAATTAGCACAGATACGCAGTATTTT	18	TRBV29-1	TRBJ2-3	TRBD2	few
CSAGGVGNEQFF	TGCAGCGCGGGGGGGGTAGGAAATGAGCAGTTCTTC	12	TRBV29-1	TRBJ2-1	TRBD2	few
CASSGTGLTFNYGYTF	TGTGCCAGCAGCGGGACAGGGCTCACCTTTAACTATGGCTACACCTTC	16	TRBV9	TRBJ1-2	TRBD1	.
CSVEGVEGNTEAFF	TGCAGCGTTGAAGGGGTGGAGGGTAACACTGAAGCTTTCTTT	14	TRBV29-1	TRBJ1-1	.	.
CAWSVQTDEQFF	TGTGCCTGGAGTGTGCAGACGGATGAGCAGTTCTTC	12	TRBV30	TRBJ2-1	.	few